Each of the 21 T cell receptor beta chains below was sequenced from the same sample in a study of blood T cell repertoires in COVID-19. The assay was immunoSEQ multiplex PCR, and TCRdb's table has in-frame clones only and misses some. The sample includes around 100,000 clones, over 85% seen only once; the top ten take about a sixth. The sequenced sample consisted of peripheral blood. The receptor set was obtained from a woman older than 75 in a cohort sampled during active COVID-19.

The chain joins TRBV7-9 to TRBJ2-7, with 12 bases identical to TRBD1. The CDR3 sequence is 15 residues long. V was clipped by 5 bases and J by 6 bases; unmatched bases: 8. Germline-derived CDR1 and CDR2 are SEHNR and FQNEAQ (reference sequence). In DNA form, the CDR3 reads TGTGCCAGCAGCGCTAGCGGGACAGGGGGCTTCGAGCAGTACTTC. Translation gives CASSASGTGGFEQYF.

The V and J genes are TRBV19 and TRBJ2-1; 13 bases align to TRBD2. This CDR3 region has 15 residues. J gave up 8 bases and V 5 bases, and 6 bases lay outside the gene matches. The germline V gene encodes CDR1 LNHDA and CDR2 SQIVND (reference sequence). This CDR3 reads CASSVLAGGQDEQFF. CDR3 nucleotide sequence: TGTGCCAGTAGTGTACTAGCGGGGGGGCAGGATGAGCAGTTCTTC.

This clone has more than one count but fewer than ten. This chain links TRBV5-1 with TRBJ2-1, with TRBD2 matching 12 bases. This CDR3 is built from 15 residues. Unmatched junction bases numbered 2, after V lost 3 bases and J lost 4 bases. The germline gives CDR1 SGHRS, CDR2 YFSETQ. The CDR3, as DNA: TGCGCCAGCAGCTCTAGCGGGGGGGAATACAATGAGCAGTTCTTC. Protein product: CASSSSGGEYNEQFF.

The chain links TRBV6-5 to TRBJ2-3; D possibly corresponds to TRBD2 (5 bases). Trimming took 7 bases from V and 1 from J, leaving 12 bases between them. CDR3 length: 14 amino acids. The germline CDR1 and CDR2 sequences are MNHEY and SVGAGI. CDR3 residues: CASTGSFRTDTQYF. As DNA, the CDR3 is TGTGCCAGCACTGGGAGCTTTCGCACAGATACGCAGTATTTT.

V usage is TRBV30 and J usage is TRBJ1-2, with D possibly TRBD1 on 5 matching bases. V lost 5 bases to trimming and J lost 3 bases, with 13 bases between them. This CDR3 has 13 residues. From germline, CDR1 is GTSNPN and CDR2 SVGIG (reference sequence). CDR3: CAWGSTAYYGYTF. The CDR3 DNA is TGTGCCTGGGGATCGACAGCCTACTATGGCTACACCTTC.

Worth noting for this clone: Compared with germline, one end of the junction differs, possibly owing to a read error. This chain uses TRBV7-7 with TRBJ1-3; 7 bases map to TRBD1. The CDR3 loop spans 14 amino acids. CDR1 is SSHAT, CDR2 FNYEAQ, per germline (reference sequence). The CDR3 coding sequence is TGTGCTAGCAACCTCGGGACAGCTGGAAACACCATATATTTT. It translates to CASNLGTAGNTIYF.

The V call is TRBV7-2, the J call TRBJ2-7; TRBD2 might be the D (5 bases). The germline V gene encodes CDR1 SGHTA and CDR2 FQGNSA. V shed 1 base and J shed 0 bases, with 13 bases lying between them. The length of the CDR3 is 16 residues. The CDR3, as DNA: TGTGCCAGCAGCTTAGTGTCGGGGATGAGCTCCTACGAGCAGTACTTC. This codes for CASSLVSGMSSYEQYF.

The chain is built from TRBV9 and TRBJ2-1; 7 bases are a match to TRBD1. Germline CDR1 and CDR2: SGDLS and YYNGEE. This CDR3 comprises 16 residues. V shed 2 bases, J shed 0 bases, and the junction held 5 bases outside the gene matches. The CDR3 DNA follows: TGTGCCAGCAGCGTGTCAGGGGGAAGCTCCTACAATGAGCAGTTCTTC. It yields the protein CASSVSGGSSYNEQFF.

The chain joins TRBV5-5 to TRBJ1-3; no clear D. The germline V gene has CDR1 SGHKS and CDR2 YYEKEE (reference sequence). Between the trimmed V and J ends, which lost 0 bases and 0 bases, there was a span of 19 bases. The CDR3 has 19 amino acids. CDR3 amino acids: CASSLAWAGNVPSGNTIYF. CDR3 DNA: TGTGCCAGCAGCTTGGCCTGGGCAGGAAATGTTCCCTCTGGAAACACCATATATTTT.

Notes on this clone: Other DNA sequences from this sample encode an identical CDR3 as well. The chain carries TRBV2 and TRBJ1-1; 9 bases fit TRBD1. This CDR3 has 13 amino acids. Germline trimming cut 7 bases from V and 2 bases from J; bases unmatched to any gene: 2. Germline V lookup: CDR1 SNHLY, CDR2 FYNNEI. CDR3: CASTGQGNTEAFF. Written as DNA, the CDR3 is TGTGCCAGCACGGGACAGGGCAACACTGAAGCTTTCTTT. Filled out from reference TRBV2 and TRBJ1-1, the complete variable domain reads EPEVTQTPSHQVTQMGQEVILRCVPISNHLYFYWYRQILGQKVEFLVSFYNNEISEKSEIFDDQFSVERPDGSNFTLKIRSTKLEDSAMYFCASTGQGNTEAFFGQGTRLTVV.

CDR3 sequence (DNA): TGTGCCAGCACCCAGCGGGGGAGGAATGAGCAGTTCTTC. Amino acids: CASTQRGRNEQFF. J is TRBJ2-1 and V is TRBV27, with 8 bases fitting TRBD2. The CDR3 has 13 residues. Trimming cost V 7 bases and J 7 bases; bases outside gene matches: 6. Germline V gene data show CDR1 as MNHEY and CDR2 as SMNVEV (reference sequence).

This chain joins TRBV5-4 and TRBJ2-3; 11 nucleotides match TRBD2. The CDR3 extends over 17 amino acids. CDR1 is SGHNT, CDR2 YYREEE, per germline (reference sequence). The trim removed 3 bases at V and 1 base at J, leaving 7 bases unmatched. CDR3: CASSSTGTSGRTDTQYF. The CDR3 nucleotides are TGTGCCAGCAGCTCGACTGGGACTAGCGGACGCACAGATACGCAGTATTTT.

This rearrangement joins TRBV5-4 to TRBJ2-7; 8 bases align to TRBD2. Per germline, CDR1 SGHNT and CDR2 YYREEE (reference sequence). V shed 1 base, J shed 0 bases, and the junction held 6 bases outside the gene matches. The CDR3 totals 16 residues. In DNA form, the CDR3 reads TGTGCCAGCAGCTTGATGACGGGAGGGAGCTCCTACGAGCAGTACTTC. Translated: CASSLMTGGSSYEQYF.

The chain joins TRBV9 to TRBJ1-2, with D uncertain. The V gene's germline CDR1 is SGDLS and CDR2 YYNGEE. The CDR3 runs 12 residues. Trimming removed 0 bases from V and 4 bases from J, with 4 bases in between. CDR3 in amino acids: CASSVDTYGYTF. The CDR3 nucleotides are TGTGCCAGCAGCGTAGACACCTATGGCTACACCTTC.

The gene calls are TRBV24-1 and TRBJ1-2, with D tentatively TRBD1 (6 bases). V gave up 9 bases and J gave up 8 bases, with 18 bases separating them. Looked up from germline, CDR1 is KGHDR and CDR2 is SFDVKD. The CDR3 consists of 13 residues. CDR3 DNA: TGTGCCACCTCAGACGAAACAGGGACGGGCTACACCTTC. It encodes CATSDETGTGYTF.

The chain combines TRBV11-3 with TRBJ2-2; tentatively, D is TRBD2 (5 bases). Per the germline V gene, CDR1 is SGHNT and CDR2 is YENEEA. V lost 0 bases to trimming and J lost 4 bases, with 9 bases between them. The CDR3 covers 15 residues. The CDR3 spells CASSLELGSTGELFF. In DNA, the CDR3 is TGTGCCAGCAGCTTAGAACTAGGGTCCACCGGGGAGCTGTTTTTT.

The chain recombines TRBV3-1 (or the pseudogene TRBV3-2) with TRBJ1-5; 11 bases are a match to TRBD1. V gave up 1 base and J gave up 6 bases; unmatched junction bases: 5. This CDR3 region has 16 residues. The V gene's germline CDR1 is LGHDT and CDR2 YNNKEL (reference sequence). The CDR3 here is CASSQGGTGGSQPQHF. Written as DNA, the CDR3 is TGTGCCAGCAGCCAAGGTGGGACAGGGGGGAGTCAGCCCCAGCATTTT.

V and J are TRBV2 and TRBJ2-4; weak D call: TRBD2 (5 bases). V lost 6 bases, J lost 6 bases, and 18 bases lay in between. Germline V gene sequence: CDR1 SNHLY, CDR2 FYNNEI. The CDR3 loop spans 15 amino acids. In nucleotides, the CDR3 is TGTGCCAGCAGAGAGGGCCCCTCCACGGGAAACATTCAGTACTTC. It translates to CASREGPSTGNIQYF.

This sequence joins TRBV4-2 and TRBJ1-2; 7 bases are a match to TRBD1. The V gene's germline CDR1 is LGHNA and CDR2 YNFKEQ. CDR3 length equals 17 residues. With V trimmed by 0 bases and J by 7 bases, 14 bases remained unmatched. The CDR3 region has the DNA TGTGCCAGCAGCCAAGACTCGACAGGGAATAAGGGGGGTGGCTACACCTTC. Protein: CASSQDSTGNKGGGYTF.

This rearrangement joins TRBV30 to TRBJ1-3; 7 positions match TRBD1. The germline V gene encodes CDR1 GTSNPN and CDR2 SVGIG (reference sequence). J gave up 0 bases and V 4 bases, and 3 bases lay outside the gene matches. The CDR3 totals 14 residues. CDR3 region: CAWTQGLSGNTIYF. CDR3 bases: TGTGCCTGGACACAGGGGCTCTCTGGAAACACCATATATTTT.

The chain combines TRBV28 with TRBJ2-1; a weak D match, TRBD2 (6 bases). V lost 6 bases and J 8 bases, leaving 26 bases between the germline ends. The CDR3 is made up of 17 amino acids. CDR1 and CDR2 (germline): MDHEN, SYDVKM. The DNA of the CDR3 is TGTGCCAGCAGCCCACGCCCGGGACGGGAGATGGGATATGAGCAGTTCTTC. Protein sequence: CASSPRPGREMGYEQFF.